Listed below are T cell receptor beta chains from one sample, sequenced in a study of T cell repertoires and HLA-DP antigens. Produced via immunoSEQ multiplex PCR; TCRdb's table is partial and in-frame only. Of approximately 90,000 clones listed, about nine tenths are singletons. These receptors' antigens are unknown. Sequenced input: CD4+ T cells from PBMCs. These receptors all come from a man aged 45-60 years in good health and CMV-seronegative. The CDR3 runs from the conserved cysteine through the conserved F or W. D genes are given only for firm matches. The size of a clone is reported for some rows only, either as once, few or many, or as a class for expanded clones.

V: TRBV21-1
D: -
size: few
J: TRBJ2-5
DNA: TGTGCCAGCAGCACGGGACAGGCAAAACAAGAGACCCAGTACTTC
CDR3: CASSTGQAKQETQYF

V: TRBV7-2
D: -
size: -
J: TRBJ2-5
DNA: TGTGCCAGCAGCTTAGACGGGGGTGGAGAGACCCAGTACTTC
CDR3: CASSLDGGGETQYF

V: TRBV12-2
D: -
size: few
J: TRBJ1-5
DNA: TGTGCAAGTCGCTTACTCGGGACAGGGGGATGGAGCAATCAGCCCCAGCATTTT
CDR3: CASRLLGTGGWSNQPQHF

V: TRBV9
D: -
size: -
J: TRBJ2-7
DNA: TGTGCCAGCAGCGTTAGTTCCAGTTCCTACGAGCAGTACTTC
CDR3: CASSVSSSSYEQYF

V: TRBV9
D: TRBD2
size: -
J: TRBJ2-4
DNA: TGTGCCAGCAGCCCTGGACTAGCGGGAGAGAGGGTAGCCAAAAACATTCAGTACTTC
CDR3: CASSPGLAGERVAKNIQYF

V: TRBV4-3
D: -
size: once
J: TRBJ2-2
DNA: TGCGCCAGCAGCCTGCAACCGGGACCCGGCACCGGGGAGCTGTTTTTT
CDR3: CASSLQPGPGTGELFF

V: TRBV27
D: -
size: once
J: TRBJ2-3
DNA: TGTGCCAGTCGGGGAACGTCGACAGATACGCAGTATTTT
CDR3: CASRGTSTDTQYF

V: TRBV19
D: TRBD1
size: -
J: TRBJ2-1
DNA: TGTGCCAGCGGGACAGGAAGGGATGAGCAGTTCTTC
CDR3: CASGTGRDEQFF

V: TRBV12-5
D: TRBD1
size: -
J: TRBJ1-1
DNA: TGTGCTAGTGGTTTGTGGACAGGGGGAAACACTGAAGCTTTCTTT
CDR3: CASGLWTGGNTEAFF

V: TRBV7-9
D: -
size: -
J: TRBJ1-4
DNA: TGTGCCAGCAGCTTAGGGGTTGCAGAAAAACTGTTTTTT
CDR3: CASSLGVAEKLFF

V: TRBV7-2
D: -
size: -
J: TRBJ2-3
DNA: TGTGCCAGCAGCCCCCGGGGAGATACGCAGTATTTT
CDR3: CASSPRGDTQYF

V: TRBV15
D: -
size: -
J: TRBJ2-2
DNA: TGTGCCACCAGCAGAGGGACGATGCGAGGGTTCGCCGGGGAGCTGTTTTTT
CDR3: CATSRGTMRGFAGELFF

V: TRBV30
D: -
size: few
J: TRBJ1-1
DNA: TGTGCCTGGAGTGTAGGTGCCATGAACACTGAAGCTTTCTTT
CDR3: CAWSVGAMNTEAFF

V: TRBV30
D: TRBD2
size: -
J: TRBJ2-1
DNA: TGTGCCTGGGGCCTAGGACTAGCGGGAGGCGGTGAGCAGTTCTTC
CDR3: CAWGLGLAGGGEQFF

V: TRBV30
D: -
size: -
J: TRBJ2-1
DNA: TGTGCCTGGGGACGAGGTGCGGGGTATGAGCAGTTCTTC
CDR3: CAWGRGAGYEQFF

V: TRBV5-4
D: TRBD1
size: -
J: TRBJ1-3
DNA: TGTGCCAGCAGCTTGGCAGGGGGAAATGGAAACACCATATATTTT
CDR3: CASSLAGGNGNTIYF

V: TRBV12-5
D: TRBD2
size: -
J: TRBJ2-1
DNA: TGTGCCTATAGCGGGATGGATGCGGAGCAGTTCTTC
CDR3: CAYSGMDAEQFF

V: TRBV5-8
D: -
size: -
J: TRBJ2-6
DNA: TGTGCCAGCAGCTTGGGGGGGAGGGCCAACGTCCTGACTTTC
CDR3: CASSLGGRANVLTF

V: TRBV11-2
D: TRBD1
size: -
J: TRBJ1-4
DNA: TGTGCCAGCAGCTCTTTAAAAGGGACAGGGAGGGATGAAAAACTGTTTTTT
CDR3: CASSSLKGTGRDEKLFF

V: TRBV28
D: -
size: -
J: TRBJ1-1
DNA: TGTGCCAGCAGTCTCCAGGGGACTGAAGCTTTCTTT
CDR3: CASSLQGTEAFF

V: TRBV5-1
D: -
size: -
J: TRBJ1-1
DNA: TGCGCCAGCCGATCTGGTCCGGGAACTGAAGCTTTCTTT
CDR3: CASRSGPGTEAFF

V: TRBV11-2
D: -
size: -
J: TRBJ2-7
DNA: TGTGCCAGCAGCTTCGTACACTACGAGCAGTACTTC
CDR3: CASSFVHYEQYF

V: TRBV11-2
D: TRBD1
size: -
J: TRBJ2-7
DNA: TGTGCCAGCAGCTTAGAACGGGACAGGACGTACGAGCAGTACTTC
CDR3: CASSLERDRTYEQYF

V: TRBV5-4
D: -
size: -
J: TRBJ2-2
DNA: TGTGCCAGCAGTCAAGGGGCGGGGTATAACACCGGGGAGCTGTTTTTT
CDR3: CASSQGAGYNTGELFF

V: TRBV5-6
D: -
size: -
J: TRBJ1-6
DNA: TGTGCCAGCAGCTTGTCGGGGAGATCACCCCTCCACTTT
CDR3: CASSLSGRSPLHF

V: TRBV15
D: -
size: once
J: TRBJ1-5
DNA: TGTGCCACCAGCAGCCGCACATCACAGCCCCAGCATTTT
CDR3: CATSSRTSQPQHF

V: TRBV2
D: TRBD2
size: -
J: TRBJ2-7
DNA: TGTGCCAGCAGTAGTTCGGCGACTAGCGGCTACGAGCAGTACTTC
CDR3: CASSSSATSGYEQYF

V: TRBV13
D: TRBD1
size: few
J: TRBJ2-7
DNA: TGTGCCAGCAGCTTATTTTCGGTGATGGGACAGACCACCTACGAGCAGTACTTC
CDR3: CASSLFSVMGQTTYEQYF

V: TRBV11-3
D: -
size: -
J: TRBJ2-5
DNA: TGTGCCAGCAGCTCGCGTCCGCAAGAGACCCAGTACTTC
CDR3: CASSSRPQETQYF

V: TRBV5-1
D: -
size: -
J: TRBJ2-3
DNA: TGCGCCAGCAGCTGGGGAGATCGAGATACGCAGTATTTT
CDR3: CASSWGDRDTQYF

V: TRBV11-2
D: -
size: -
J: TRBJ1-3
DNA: TGTGCCAGCAGCTTAGAAATATCTGGAAACACCATATATTTT
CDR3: CASSLEISGNTIYF

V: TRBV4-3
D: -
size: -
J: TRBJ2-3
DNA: TGCGCCAGCAGCCAAGGGGCGGTCTCCGGGGCAGATACGCAGTATTTT
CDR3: CASSQGAVSGADTQYF

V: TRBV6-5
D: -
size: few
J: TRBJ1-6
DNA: TGTGCCAGCAGATGGACCTATAATTCACCCCTCCACTTT
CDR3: CASRWTYNSPLHF

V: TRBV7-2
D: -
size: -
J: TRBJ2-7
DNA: TGTGCCAGCAGCCCTTCGCCTGGGGAGCAGTACTTC
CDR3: CASSPSPGEQYF

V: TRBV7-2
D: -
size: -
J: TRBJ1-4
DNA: TGTGCCAGCAGCTTACCGACTAATGAAAAACTGTTTTTT
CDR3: CASSLPTNEKLFF

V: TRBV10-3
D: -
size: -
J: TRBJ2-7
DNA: TGTGCCAGCGCTTCCCCACCCTCCTACGAGCAGTACTTC
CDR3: CASASPPSYEQYF

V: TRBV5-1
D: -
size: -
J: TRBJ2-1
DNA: TGCGCCAGCAGCTTGAGGGACCCCAATGAGCAGTTCTTC
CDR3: CASSLRDPNEQFF

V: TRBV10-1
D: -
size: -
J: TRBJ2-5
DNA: TGCGCCAGCAGTGAGTCCCGGGACTTC
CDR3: CASSESRDF

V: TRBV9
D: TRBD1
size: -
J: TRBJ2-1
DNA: TGTGCCAGCAGCGCCGGGACAGGGGCCTACAATGAGCAGTTCTTC
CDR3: CASSAGTGAYNEQFF

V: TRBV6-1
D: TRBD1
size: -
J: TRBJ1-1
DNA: TGTGCCAGCAGTAGTCGGGACAGGGGTGGCACTGAAGCTTTCTTT
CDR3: CASSSRDRGGTEAFF

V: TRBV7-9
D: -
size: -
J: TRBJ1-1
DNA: TGTGCCAGCAGCTTAGTCACAGGGTCATGGTCCACTGAAGCTTTCTTT
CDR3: CASSLVTGSWSTEAFF

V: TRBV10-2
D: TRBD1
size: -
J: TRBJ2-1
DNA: TGCGCCAGCAGTGACCTCGGACAGGGGGCCAATGAGCAGTTCTTC
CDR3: CASSDLGQGANEQFF

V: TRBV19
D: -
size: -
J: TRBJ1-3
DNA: TGTGCCAGTAGCGTTCGGCCCCCAACAGGGACATTTGGAAACACCATATATTTT
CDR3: CASSVRPPTGTFGNTIYF

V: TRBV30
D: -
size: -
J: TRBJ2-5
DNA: TGTGCCTGGAGAGCCATTCGGGACCAAGAGACCCAGTACTTC
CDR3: CAWRAIRDQETQYF

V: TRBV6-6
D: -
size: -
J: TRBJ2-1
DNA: TGTGCCAGCACGGCAGGGACTGGGTACAATGAGCAGTTCTTC
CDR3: CASTAGTGYNEQFF

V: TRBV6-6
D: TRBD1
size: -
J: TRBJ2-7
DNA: TGTGCCAGCAGTAACGACGGACAGGGAGTACACGAGCAGTACTTC
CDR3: CASSNDGQGVHEQYF

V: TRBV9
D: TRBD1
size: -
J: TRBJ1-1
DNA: TGTGCCAGCAGCGGACAGGGTACGACTGAAGCTTTCTTT
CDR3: CASSGQGTTEAFF

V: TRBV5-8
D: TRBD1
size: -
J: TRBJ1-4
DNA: TGTGCCAGCAGCCCCGAGGGGGCCAGTGAAAAACTGTTTTTT
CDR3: CASSPEGASEKLFF

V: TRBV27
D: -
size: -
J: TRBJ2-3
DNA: TGTGCCAGCAGTTTATCCCAGGGTAAAGATACGCAGTATTTT
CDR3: CASSLSQGKDTQYF

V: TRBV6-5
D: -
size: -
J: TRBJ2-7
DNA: TGTGCCAGCAGTCATACCCCCTCGTACTACGAGCAGTACTTC
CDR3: CASSHTPSYYEQYF

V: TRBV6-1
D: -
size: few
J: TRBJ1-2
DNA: TGTGCCAGCAGTGGCGGGGCAGGGAAGGATCATGGCTACACCTTC
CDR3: CASSGGAGKDHGYTF

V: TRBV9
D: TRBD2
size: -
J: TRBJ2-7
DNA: TGTGCCAGCAGCGCGAGCGGGAGTAAGCCCGAGCAGTACTTC
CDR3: CASSASGSKPEQYF

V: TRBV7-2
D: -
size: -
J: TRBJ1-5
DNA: TGTGCCAGCAGCTTAGCGGGCGGGGCTCAGCCCCAGCATTTT
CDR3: CASSLAGGAQPQHF

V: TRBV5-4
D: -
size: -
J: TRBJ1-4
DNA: TGTAGGGGGACCCTCGCAACTAATGAAAAACTGTTTTTT
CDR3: CRGTLATNEKLFF

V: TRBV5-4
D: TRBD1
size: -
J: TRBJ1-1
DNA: TGTGCCAGCAGCCCTCGTTGGGGGACAGGGAACACTGAAGCTTTCTTT
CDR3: CASSPRWGTGNTEAFF

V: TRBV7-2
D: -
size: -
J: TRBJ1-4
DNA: TGTGCCAGCAGCTCCGAGTCGGGGACTAATGAAAAACTGTTTTTT
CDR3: CASSSESGTNEKLFF

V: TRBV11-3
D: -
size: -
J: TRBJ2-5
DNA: TGTGCCAGCAGCTTAGTAGTCCAAGCGGCCCAAGAGACCCAGTACTTC
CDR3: CASSLVVQAAQETQYF